These T cell receptor beta chains were read from a single sample in a study of early stage breast cancer tumors. Libraries were prepared by immunoSEQ multiplex PCR; TCRdb keeps only in-frame clonotypes and omits some of them. Of over 25,000 clones listed, roughly 50% were seen once; the top ten hold around 8%. Sequencing was carried out using breast tumor tissue. All receptors derive from a person in their fifties with breast cancer. Both conserved end residues are part of each CDR3. Rows give clone size only sometimes, using once, few, many, or a class for an expanded clone.

v_call	cdr3_length	j_call	clone_size	cdr3_aa
TRBV11-3	16	TRBJ2-7	-	CASSLGLAGVGFEQYF
TRBV5-1	15	TRBJ2-3	once	CASSLDRGRADTQYF
TRBV10-3	13	TRBJ2-7	-	CAIGGSGGYEQYF
TRBV7-8	14	TRBJ1-2	few	CASRSPEGGNGYTF
TRBV20-1	11	TRBJ2-7	few	CSAKDYYEQYF
TRBV10-3	13	TRBJ1-1	-	CAISESPGVEAFF
TRBV30	13	TRBJ1-3	-	CAWSLLPGNTIYF
TRBV14	15	TRBJ1-2	-	CASSQDLGGVAGYTF
TRBV19	13	TRBJ1-2	few	CASSMVADYGYTF
TRBV7-8	13	TRBJ2-7	-	CASSIQGGLEQYF
TRBV4-3	16	TRBJ2-1	-	CASSQDSWSDYNEQFF
TRBV11-2	11	TRBJ2-1	-	CASSLLVEQFF
TRBV27	13	TRBJ1-1	medium-sized	CASSSLRGTEAFF
TRBV19	16	TRBJ2-6	medium-sized	CASSNRQSSGANVLTF
TRBV11-1	13	TRBJ2-7	-	CASSQGPNYEQYF
TRBV15	17	TRBJ2-5	-	CATSRQPEGGPKETQYF
TRBV21-1	18	TRBJ1-5	-	CASSKEGVRGWGNQPQHF
TRBV11-3	15	TRBJ2-3	-	CASSLRTAARDTQYF
TRBV10-3	13	TRBJ2-7	-	CAINSGISYEQYF
TRBV7-2	16	TRBJ2-7	-	CASSEPGLAGSYEQYF
TRBV20-1	11	TRBJ2-1	few	CSVPGPNEQFF
TRBV28	17	TRBJ1-4	-	CASSPRGGGIANEKLFF
TRBV19	15	TRBJ2-7	-	CASTPQQGAGYEQYF